This TCR beta chain appears in the sequencing data of a study of blood T cell repertoires in COVID-19. Whole-study context: Researchers got acute and convalescent COVID-19 samples from the United States, Italy and Spain.

J gave up 7 bases and V 3 bases, and 8 bases lay outside the gene matches. The CDR3 spans 15 residues. The germline gives CDR1 KGHSH, CDR2 LQKENI. Produced via immunoSEQ multiplex PCR; TCRdb's table is partial and in-frame only. The sample has 15,000 or so clones, 87% seen once. This receptor was obtained from a man between 50 and 59 years old with active COVID-19. The rearrangement links TRBV18 to TRBJ2-2; TRBD1 agrees at 7 bases. The sequenced sample was peripheral blood. DNA of the CDR3: TGTGCCAGCTCACCTAGGGACAGTCGCGGCGGGGAGCTGTTTTTT. Amino acid sequence: CASSPRDSRGGELFF.